These 27 T cell receptor beta chains were all obtained from the same sample, sequenced in a study of T-cell memory formation after mild COVID-19. One entry per CDR3 protein, called by TCRdb with MiXCR from the 5' RACE reads. The sample lists 400,000 or so distinct CDR3 sequences, around 19% seen once, with around 9.2% in the top ten. The sample was PBMCs or a T cell subset sorted from them (not recorded which). Receptors originate from an adult woman who had mild COVID-19 (a few samples of this study predate the infection). Cell type and time point are not known.

There are a few counts of this clonotype. This rearrangement joins TRBV5-1 to TRBJ2-3; no definite D call. CDR3 length: 15 residues. CDR1 is SGHRS, CDR2 YFSETQ, per germline. V shed 7 bases and J shed 0 bases, with 15 bases lying between them. CDR3 in amino acids: CASSMADRSTDTQYF. CDR3 DNA: TGCGCCAGCTCGATGGCGGACCGAAGCACAGATACGCAGTATTTT.

This clonotype was seen repeatedly, ten times or more. The chain joins TRBV7-8 to TRBJ1-1; 8 positions agree with TRBD1. The CDR3 loop spans 20 amino acids. Trimming cost V 5 bases and J 0 bases; bases outside gene matches: 20. Germline CDR1 reads SGHVS; CDR2 reads FQNEAQ. The CDR3 loop is CASSPRGVQGQGALNTEAFF. CDR3 DNA: TGTGCCAGCAGCCCTAGAGGAGTACAGGGGCAGGGGGCTTTGAACACTGAAGCTTTCTTT. The full variable domain, with the rest looked up from reference TRBV7-8 and TRBJ1-1, is GAGVSQSPRYKVAKRGQDVALRCDPISGHVSLFWYQQALGQGPEFLTYFQNEAQLDKSGLPSDRFFAERPEGSVSTLKIQRTQQEDSAVYLCASSPRGVQGQGALNTEAFFGQGTRLTVV.

This clonotype appeared a few times. This chain joins TRBV3-1 and TRBJ2-5; 8 bases agree with TRBD2. The V gene end was trimmed by 2 bases and the J gene end by 5 bases; junction bases not matched to a gene: 4. Germline loops: CDR1 LGHDT, CDR2 YNNKEL (reference sequence). This CDR3 region has 14 residues. The CDR3 reads CASSQRSGGETQYF. CDR3 coding DNA: TGTGCCAGCAGCCAAAGATCGGGGGGGGAGACCCAGTACTTC.

V and J are TRBV18 and TRBJ2-7, with D tentatively TRBD1 (5 bases). V was shortened by 5 bases and J by 4 bases, with 12 bases between the two germline ends. This CDR3 comprises 13 residues. CDR1 and CDR2 from the germline V gene are KGHSH and LQKENI. The CDR3 DNA reads as TGTGCCAGCTCATCGACAGATTCTTACGAGCAGTACTTC. This codes for CASSSTDSYEQYF.

J is TRBJ2-2 and V is TRBV4-1, with a possible D match to TRBD2 (7 bases). V shed 2 bases and J shed 3 bases, with 19 bases lying between them. Germline CDR1 reads MGHRA; CDR2 reads YSYEKL. This CDR3 contains 18 residues. This chain's CDR3 is CASSQPPGEGVYTGELFF. In DNA, the CDR3 is TGCGCCAGCAGCCAACCCCCGGGGGAGGGGGTATACACCGGGGAGCTGTTTTTT.

This clonotype was seen only a few times. The rearrangement uses TRBV7-3 and TRBJ2-1; D possibly corresponds to TRBD1 (6 bases). The V and J ends lost 4 bases and 5 bases respectively, with 15 bases between them. The germline CDR1 and CDR2 sequences are SGHTA and FQGTGA. The CDR3 is made up of 15 amino acids. For the CDR3, the DNA is TGTGCCAGCAGCTCTCACAGGGACCGGAACAATGAGCAGTTCTTC. Translated: CASSSHRDRNNEQFF.

Notes on this clonotype: The junction departs from the called germline gene at one end, perhaps through a read error. CDR3 sequence reads: CASTLMSGSVGYTF. DNA of the CDR3: TGTGCCAGCACCTTAATGTCGGGTTCCGTTGGCTACACCTTC. The J gene is TRBJ1-2, the V gene TRBV7-9; D unclear. The CDR3 spans 14 residues. CDR1 is SEHNR and CDR2 is FQNEAQ in the germline V gene (reference sequence).

In this sample, this clonotype turned up many times. The chain recombines TRBV7-3 with TRBJ2-1; 13 bases map to TRBD2. Germline CDR1 SGHTA, CDR2 FQGTGA. Unmatched junction bases numbered 4, after V lost 3 bases and J lost 8 bases. This CDR3 spans 15 amino acids. The CDR3 DNA reads TGTGCCAGCAGCTTGTGGACTAGCGGGAGCGATGAGCAGTTCTTC. As protein: CASSLWTSGSDEQFF.

This clonotype was seen a few times. The chain uses TRBV5-1 and TRBJ1-2; tentatively, D is TRBD1 (5 bases). The V end was cut by 3 bases, the J end by 7 bases, with 16 bases between. Germline CDR1 SGHRS, CDR2 YFSETQ. CDR3 length: 14 amino acids. CDR3 bases: TGCGCCAGCAGCTGGGACTTAAGAGCGTTTGGCTACACCTTC. This codes for CASSWDLRAFGYTF.

The rearrangement uses TRBV5-1 and TRBJ2-7, with TRBD2 matching over 8 bases. CDR3 size: 15 residues. Unmatched junction bases numbered 4, after V lost 2 bases and J lost 0 bases. The germline V gene encodes CDR1 SGHRS and CDR2 YFSETQ. The CDR3 is CASSFTGGPSYEQYF. As DNA, the CDR3 is TGCGCCAGCAGCTTTACGGGAGGGCCCTCCTACGAGCAGTACTTC.

The rearrangement links TRBV5-5 to TRBJ2-5; TRBD2 aligns across 10 bases. Germline values: CDR1 SGHKS, CDR2 YYEKEE (reference sequence). This CDR3 region has 16 residues. V shed 3 bases and J 1 base; nucleotides not matched to a gene: 6. The CDR3, as DNA: TGTGCCAGCAGCTCTGGACTAGCGGTAACCCAAGAGACCCAGTACTTC. It encodes CASSSGLAVTQETQYF.

The rearrangement uses TRBV5-1 and TRBJ1-2; 7 bases align to TRBD1. Germline lookup yields CDR1 SGHRS and CDR2 YFSETQ. The CDR3 covers 14 residues. Germline trimming cut 3 bases from V and 2 bases from J; bases unmatched to any gene: 4. Written as DNA, the CDR3 is TGCGCCAGCAGCTATCTGGGACAGAACTATGGCTACACCTTC. Translated: CASSYLGQNYGYTF.

The table lists this clonotype with many counts. The genes are TRBV10-3 and TRBJ2-3, with 7 positions matching TRBD2. Germline CDR1 ENHRY, CDR2 SYGVKD. The CDR3 has 15 residues. Unmatched junction bases numbered 9, after V lost 6 bases and J lost 3 bases. As DNA, the CDR3 is TGTGCCATCAGCCAGCGGGACGCCTGGACAGATACGCAGTATTTT. This codes for CAISQRDAWTDTQYF.

This clonotype was counted ten times or more. This chain links TRBV6-5 with TRBJ2-2; 7 bases are a match to TRBD2. The germline V gene has CDR1 MNHEY and CDR2 SVGAGI. With 2 bases clipped from V and 2 bases from J, the junction kept 5 bases outside the gene matches. The CDR3 loop spans 16 amino acids. CDR3 coding DNA: TGTGCCAGCAGTTACCTGGCTAGCGGAAACACCGGGGAGCTGTTTTTT. It codes for CASSYLASGNTGELFF.

The chain uses TRBV20-1 and TRBJ1-5, with D perhaps TRBD1 (5 bases). This CDR3 region has 15 residues. Germline assignment: CDR1 DFQATT and CDR2 SNEGSKA (reference sequence). Trimming cost V 4 bases and J 6 bases, with 19 bases left between them. The CDR3 nucleotides read TGCAGTGCTAAACCTGGGGGGTCGCCCAGTCAGCCCCAGCATTTT. Translated: CSAKPGGSPSQPQHF.

This clonotype was found many times. This chain joins TRBV4-3 and TRBJ2-1, with 7 nucleotides matching TRBD2. V was pared by 4 bases and J by 7 bases, with 19 bases of the junction left unmatched. Germline V gene sequence: CDR1 LGHNA, CDR2 YSLEER. This CDR3 spans 18 amino acids. The CDR3 here is CASSPLGHISGMGNEQFF. The CDR3 DNA follows: TGCGCCAGCAGCCCCCTCGGTCATATCAGCGGGATGGGTAATGAGCAGTTCTTC.

This clonotype was seen a handful of times. This sequence joins TRBV7-2 and TRBJ2-1; D might be TRBD2 (6 bases). This CDR3 comprises 16 residues. V lost 1 base and J 0 bases, leaving 10 bases between the germline ends. Germline values: CDR1 SGHTA, CDR2 FQGNSA. CDR3 sequence (DNA): TGTGCCAGCAGCTTAGAGGCGGGGAGCTCCTACAATGAGCAGTTCTTC. The encoded protein is CASSLEAGSSYNEQFF.

This clonotype has only a few counts. This sequence joins TRBV29-1 and TRBJ2-3; no clear D. CDR3 size: 13 residues. Germline CDR1 reads SQVTM; CDR2 reads ANQGSEA. V shed 4 bases and J shed 4 bases, with 12 bases lying between them. This CDR3 is CSVGLVGPDTQYF. The CDR3 bases are TGCAGCGTTGGCCTAGTGGGTCCAGATACGCAGTATTTT.

This clonotype was picked up a small number of times. The chain couples TRBV27 to TRBJ2-5; the match to TRBD1 covers 10 bases. CDR3 length: 15 amino acids. V dropped 6 bases and J dropped 5; count of bases not matched to a gene: 9. The germline V gene encodes CDR1 MNHEY and CDR2 SMNVEV (reference sequence). CDR3 residues: CASSPGTGVFETQYF. Here the CDR3 DNA reads TGTGCCAGCAGCCCCGGGACAGGGGTTTTTGAGACCCAGTACTTC.

This clonotype was counted a few times. This sequence joins TRBV19 and TRBJ2-3; perhaps TRBD2 as D (6 bases). V lost 5 bases and J 0 bases, leaving 15 bases between the germline ends. Germline V gives CDR1 LNHDA, CDR2 SQIVND (reference sequence). The CDR3 spans 16 residues. The CDR3 loop reads CASSERDWQSTDTQYF. In nucleotides, the CDR3 is TGTGCCAGTAGTGAGAGGGACTGGCAAAGCACAGATACGCAGTATTTT.

This clonotype appeared a few times. This rearrangement joins TRBV27 to TRBJ1-4; TRBD1 matches 7 bases. This CDR3 spans 14 amino acids. Germline V gene data show CDR1 as MNHEY and CDR2 as SMNVEV (reference sequence). With 6 bases clipped from V and 4 bases from J, the junction kept 5 bases outside the gene matches. The CDR3 spells CASRITGDNEKLFF. Written as DNA, the CDR3 is TGTGCCAGCAGGATTACAGGGGATAATGAAAAACTGTTTTTT.

The chain has TRBV7-9 and TRBJ2-5, with D possibly called TRBD1 or TRBD2 (6 bases each). The length of the CDR3 is 16 residues. Deletions cut 5 bases from V and 5 bases from J, with 21 bases between. The germline V gene encodes CDR1 SEHNR and CDR2 FQNEAQ (reference sequence). The CDR3 region has the DNA TGTGCCAGCAGCCCCGGTTTGGGGGGCCCATCGGAGACCCAGTACTTC. It codes for CASSPGLGGPSETQYF.

This clonotype was counted only a few times. The V call is TRBV29-1, the J call TRBJ2-2; D is undetermined. From germline, CDR1 is SQVTM and CDR2 ANQGSEA. The CDR3 length is 12 residues. V lost 4 bases, J lost 6 bases, and 9 bases lay in between. CDR3 nucleotides: TGCAGCGTTGCGCATGGTGCCGGGGAGCTGTTTTTT. Protein product: CSVAHGAGELFF.

This clonotype was seen a few times. The chain links TRBV7-9 to TRBJ1-4, with a tentative D call TRBD1 (6 bases). The germline V gene has CDR1 SEHNR and CDR2 FQNEAQ (reference sequence). There are 15 residues in the CDR3. V lost 4 bases to trimming and J lost 5 bases, with 14 bases between them. CDR3 DNA: TGTGCCAGCAGCTCACAGGGAACGGAGAATGAAAAACTGTTTTTT. Encoded protein: CASSSQGTENEKLFF.

The chain is built from TRBV5-1 and TRBJ2-5; TRBD2 agrees at 11 bases. Trimming removed 4 bases from V and 4 bases from J; junction bases left unmatched: 9. Germline CDR1 SGHRS, CDR2 YFSETQ. This CDR3 region has 16 residues. The CDR3 DNA is TGCGCCAGCAGCCCGAGTCCCGGGACTAGCGGAGAGACCCAGTACTTC. The encoded protein is CASSPSPGTSGETQYF.

J is TRBJ1-2 and V is TRBV5-5; TRBD1 aligns across 10 bases. V lost 5 bases to trimming and J lost 4 bases; unmatched junction nucleotides: 8. The CDR3 is made up of 15 amino acids. Germline CDR1 SGHKS, CDR2 YYEKEE (reference sequence). CDR3 region: CASRETTGGAYGYTF. The CDR3 nucleotides are TGTGCCAGCAGGGAAACGACAGGGGGCGCCTATGGCTACACCTTC.

The CDR3 is CASIGTAPKLNTEAFF. The CDR3 DNA sequence: TGTGCCAGCATTGGGACAGCGCCAAAGTTGAACACTGAAGCTTTCTTT. This chain joins TRBV19 and TRBJ1-1, with 7 nucleotides matching TRBD1. This CDR3 has 16 residues. Per germline, CDR1 LNHDA and CDR2 SQIVND (reference sequence). J gave up 0 bases and V 9 bases, and 13 bases lay outside the gene matches.